The T cell receptor beta chain described here comes from a study of blood T cell repertoires in COVID-19. Overall study context: Researchers got acute and convalescent COVID-19 samples from the United States, Italy and Spain.

Profiled with immunoSEQ multiplex PCR; TCRdb holds only in-frame clones, not every one. The sample carries hundreds of thousands of clones, around 86% recorded once. Across roughly 25 US areas, participants ranged in age from about 18 to 90 years. Self-reported history from a screening survey and questionnaire set each donor's cohort. Recovery meant two consecutive negative NP/OP PCR tests, professional clearance, or resolved symptoms. V was trimmed by 1 base and J by 5 bases, leaving 8 bases between them. Germline values: CDR1 SGHVS, CDR2 FQNEAQ. This CDR3 has 14 residues. This clone has more than one count but fewer than ten.

Specimen: PBMCs or T cells enriched from blood (not recorded which). The sequence came from a man aged 25 to 45 who had recovered from COVID-19. The chain recombines TRBV7-8 with TRBJ1-4; D perhaps matches TRBD1 (5 bases). In DNA form, the CDR3 reads TGTGCCAGCAGCTTAGGGAGACAGAATGAAAAACTGTTTTTT. Its translation is CASSLGRQNEKLFF. Full variable domain (rest looked up from reference TRBV7-8 and TRBJ1-4): GAGVSQSPRYKVAKRGQDVALRCDPISGHVSLFWYQQALGQGPEFLTYFQNEAQLDKSGLPSDRFFAERPEGSVSTLKIQRTQQEDSAVYLCASSLGRQNEKLFFGSGTQLSVL.